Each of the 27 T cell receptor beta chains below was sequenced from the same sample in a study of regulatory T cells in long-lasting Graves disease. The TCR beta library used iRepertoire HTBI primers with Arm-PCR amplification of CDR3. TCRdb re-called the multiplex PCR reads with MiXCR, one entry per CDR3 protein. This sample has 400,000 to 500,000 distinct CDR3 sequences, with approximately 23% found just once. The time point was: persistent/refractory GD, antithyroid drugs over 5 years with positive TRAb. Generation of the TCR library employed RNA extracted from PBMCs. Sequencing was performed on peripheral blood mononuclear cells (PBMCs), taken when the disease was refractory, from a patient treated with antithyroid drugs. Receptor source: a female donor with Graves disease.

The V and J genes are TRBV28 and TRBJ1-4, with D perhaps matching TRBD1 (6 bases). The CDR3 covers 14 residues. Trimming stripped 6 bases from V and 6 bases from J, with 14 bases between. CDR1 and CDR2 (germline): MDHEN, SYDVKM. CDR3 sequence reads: CASSEAGGHEKLFF. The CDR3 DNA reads TGTGCCAGCAGCGAGGCGGGGGGGCATGAAAAACTGTTTTTT. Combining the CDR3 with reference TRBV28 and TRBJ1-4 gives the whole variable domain DVKVTQSSRYLVKRTGEKVFLECVQDMDHENMFWYRQDPGLGLRLIYFSYDVKMKEKGDIPEGYSVSREKKERFSLILESASTNQTSMYLCASSEAGGHEKLFFGSGTQLSVL.

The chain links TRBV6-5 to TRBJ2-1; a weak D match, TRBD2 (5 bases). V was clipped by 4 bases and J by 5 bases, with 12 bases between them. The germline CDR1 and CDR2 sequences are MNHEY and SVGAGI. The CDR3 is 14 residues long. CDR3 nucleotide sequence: TGTGCCAGCAGTTCCGACGCCGGGAACAATGAGCAGTTCTTC. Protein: CASSSDAGNNEQFF.

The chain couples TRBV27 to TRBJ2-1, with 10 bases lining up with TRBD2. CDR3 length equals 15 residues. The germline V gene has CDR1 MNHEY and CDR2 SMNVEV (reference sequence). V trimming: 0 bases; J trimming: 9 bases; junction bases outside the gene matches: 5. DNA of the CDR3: TGTGCCAGCAGTTTATCCGGGACTAGCGTGACTGAGCAGTTCTTC. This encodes CASSLSGTSVTEQFF.

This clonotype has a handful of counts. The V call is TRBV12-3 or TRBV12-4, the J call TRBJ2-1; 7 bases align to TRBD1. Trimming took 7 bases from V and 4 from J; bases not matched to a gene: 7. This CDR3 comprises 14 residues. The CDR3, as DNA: TGTGCCAGCACCCAGGGGGACATATACAATGAGCAGTTCTTC. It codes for CASTQGDIYNEQFF.

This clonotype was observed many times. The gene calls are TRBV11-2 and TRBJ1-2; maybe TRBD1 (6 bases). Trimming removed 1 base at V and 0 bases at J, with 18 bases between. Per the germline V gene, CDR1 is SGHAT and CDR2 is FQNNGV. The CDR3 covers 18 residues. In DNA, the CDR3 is TGTGCCAGCAGCTTAGTCCCCTTCATGGACAGAGCTAACTATGGCTACACCTTC. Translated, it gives CASSLVPFMDRANYGYTF.

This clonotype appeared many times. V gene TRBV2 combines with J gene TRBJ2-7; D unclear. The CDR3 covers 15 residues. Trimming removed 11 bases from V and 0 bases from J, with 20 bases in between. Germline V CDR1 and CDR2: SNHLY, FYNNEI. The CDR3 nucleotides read TGTGCCTCGAAGTTTTGGATCTTTAGCTCCTACGAGCAGTACTTC. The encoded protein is CASKFWIFSSYEQYF.

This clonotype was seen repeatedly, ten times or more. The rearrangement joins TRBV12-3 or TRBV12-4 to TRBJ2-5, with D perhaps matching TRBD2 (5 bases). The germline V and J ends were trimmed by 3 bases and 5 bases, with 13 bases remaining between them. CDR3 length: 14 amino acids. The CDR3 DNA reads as TGTGCCAGCAGTTTTCTGGTGAGCGGTGAGACCCAGTACTTC. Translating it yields CASSFLVSGETQYF.

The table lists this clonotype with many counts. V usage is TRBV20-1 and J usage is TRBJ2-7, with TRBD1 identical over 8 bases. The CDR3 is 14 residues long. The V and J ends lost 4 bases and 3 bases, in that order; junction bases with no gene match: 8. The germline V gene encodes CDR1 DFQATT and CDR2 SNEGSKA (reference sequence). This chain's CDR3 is CSAKVWGQVYEQYF. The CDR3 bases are TGCAGTGCTAAAGTATGGGGACAGGTCTACGAGCAGTACTTC.

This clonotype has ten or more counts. The CDR3 DNA sequence: TGTGCCTCCTCCGGGACAGGGAAGGAAAAACTGTTTTTT. Protein sequence: CASSGTGKEKLFF. The V and J genes are TRBV24-1 and TRBJ1-4, with 9 bases fitting TRBD1. Germline values: CDR1 KGHDR, CDR2 SFDVKD. V lost 12 bases, J lost 8 bases, and 9 bases stayed unmatched. The CDR3 extends over 13 amino acids.

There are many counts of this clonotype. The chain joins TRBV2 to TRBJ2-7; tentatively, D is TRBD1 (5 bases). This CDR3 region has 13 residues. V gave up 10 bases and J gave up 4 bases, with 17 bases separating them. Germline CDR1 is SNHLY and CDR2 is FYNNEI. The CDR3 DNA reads TGTGCCACGGCAGGGAACGTCGCGTACGAGCAGTACTTC. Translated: CATAGNVAYEQYF.

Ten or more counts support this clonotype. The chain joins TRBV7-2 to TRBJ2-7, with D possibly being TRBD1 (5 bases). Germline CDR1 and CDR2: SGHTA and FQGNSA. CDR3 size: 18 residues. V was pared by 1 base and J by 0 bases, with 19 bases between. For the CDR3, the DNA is TGTGCCAGCAGCTTAGTTACAGGTGGTTCTGCGAGCTCCTACGAGCAGTACTTC. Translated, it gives CASSLVTGGSASSYEQYF.

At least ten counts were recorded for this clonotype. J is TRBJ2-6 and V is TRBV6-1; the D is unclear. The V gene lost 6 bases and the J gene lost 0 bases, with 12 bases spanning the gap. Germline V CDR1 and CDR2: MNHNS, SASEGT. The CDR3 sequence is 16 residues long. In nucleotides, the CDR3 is TGTGCCAGCAGGGATGGTACCATCTCTGGGGCCAACGTCCTGACTTTC. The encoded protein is CASRDGTISGANVLTF.

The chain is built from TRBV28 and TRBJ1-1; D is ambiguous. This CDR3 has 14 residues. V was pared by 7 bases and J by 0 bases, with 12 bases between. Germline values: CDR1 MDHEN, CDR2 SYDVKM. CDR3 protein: CASNKENLNTEAFF. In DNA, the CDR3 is TGTGCCAGCAACAAGGAGAACTTGAACACTGAAGCTTTCTTT.

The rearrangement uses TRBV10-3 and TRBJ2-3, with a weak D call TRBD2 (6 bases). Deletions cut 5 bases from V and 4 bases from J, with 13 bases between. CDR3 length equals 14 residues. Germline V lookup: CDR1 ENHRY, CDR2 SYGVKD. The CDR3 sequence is CAISRLGSADTQYF. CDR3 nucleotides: TGTGCCATCAGTCGACTAGGTTCGGCAGATACGCAGTATTTT.

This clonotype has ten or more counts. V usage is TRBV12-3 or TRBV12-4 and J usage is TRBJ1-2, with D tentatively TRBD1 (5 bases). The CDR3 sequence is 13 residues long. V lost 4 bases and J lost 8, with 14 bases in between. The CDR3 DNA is TGTGCCAGCAGTTCGGGGACCGCAGGCGGCTACACCTTC. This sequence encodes CASSSGTAGGYTF.

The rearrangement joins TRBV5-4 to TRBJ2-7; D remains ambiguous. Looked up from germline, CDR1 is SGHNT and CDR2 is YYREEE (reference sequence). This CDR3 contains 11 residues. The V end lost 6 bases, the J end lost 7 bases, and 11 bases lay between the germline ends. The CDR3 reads CASKGLREQYF. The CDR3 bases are TGTGCCAGCAAGGGCTTGCGGGAGCAGTACTTC.

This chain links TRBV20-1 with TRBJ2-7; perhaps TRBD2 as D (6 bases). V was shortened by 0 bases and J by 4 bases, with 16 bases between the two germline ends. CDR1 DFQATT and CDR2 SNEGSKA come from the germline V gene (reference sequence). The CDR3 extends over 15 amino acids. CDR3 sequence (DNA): TGCAGTGCTAGAGATCCGGGGGTTGGAGGATACGAGCAGTACTTC. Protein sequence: CSARDPGVGGYEQYF.

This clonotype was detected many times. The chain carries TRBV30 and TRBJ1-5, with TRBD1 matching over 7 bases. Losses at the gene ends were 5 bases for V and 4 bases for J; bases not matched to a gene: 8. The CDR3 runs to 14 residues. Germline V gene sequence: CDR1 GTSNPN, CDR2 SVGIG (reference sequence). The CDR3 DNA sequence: TGTGCCTGGGACACGGGACAGCGAAATCAGCCCCAGCATTTT. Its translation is CAWDTGQRNQPQHF.

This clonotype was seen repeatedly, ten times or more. In DNA form, the CDR3 reads TGTGCCAGCAGCCCGACTAGCGCGGAGGAAGAGACCCAGTACTTC. Its protein product is CASSPTSAEEETQYF. The V call is TRBV5-6, the J call TRBJ2-5; 8 nucleotides align to TRBD2. The V segment lost 4 bases and the J segment 3 bases; nucleotides outside the gene matches: 8. Germline lookup yields CDR1 SGHDT and CDR2 YYEEEE. CDR3 length: 15 amino acids.

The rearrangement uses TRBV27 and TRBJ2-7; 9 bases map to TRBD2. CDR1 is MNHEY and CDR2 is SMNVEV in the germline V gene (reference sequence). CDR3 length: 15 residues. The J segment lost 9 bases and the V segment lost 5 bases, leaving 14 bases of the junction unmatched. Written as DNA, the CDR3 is TGTGCCAGCAGTCCGACCCCCGCTAGCGGGATAGGGCAGTACTTC. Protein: CASSPTPASGIGQYF.

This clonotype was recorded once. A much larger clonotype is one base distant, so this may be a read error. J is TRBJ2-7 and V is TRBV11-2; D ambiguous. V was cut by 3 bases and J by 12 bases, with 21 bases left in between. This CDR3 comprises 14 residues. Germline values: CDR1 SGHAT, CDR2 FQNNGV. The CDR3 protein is CASSFIGAPRKRYF. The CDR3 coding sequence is TGTGCCAGCAGCTTCATAGGCGCCCCCCGCAAGCGGTACTTC.

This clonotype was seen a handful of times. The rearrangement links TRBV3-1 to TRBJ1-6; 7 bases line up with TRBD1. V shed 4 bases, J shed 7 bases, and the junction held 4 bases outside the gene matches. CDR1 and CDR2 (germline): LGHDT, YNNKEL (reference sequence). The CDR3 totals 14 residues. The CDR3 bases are TGTGCCAGCAGCCCACAGGGGAGAAATTCACCCCTCCACTTT. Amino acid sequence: CASSPQGRNSPLHF.

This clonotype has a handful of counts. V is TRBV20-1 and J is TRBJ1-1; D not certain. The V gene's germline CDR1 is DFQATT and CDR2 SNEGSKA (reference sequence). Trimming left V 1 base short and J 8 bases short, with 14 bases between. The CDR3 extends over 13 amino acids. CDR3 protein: CSARGNLLREAFF. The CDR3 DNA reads TGCAGTGCTAGAGGTAACCTCCTTAGGGAAGCTTTCTTT.

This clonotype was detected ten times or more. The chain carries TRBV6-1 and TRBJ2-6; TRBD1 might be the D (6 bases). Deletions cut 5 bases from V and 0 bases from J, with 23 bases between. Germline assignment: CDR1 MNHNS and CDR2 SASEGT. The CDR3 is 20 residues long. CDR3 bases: TGTGCCAGCAGTCCAGAGGATCGGACAGTACTCAGCTCTGGGGCCAACGTCCTGACTTTC. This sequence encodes CASSPEDRTVLSSGANVLTF.

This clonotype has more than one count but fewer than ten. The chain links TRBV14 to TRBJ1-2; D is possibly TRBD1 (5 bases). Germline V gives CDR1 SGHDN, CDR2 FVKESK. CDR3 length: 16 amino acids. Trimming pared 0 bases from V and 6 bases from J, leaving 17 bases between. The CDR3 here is CASSQDVSGGLNGYTF. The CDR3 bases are TGTGCCAGCAGCCAAGATGTTTCGGGGGGTCTTAATGGCTACACCTTC. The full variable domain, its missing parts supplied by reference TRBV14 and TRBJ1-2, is EAGVTQFPSHSVIEKGQTVTLRCDPISGHDNLYWYRRVMGKEIKFLLHFVKESKQDESGMPNNRFLAERTGGTYSTLKVQPAELEDSGVYFCASSQDVSGGLNGYTFGSGTRLTVV.

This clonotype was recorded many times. The CDR3 here is CASTGGDSTNEKLFF. For the CDR3, the DNA is TGTGCCAGCACCGGAGGAGACAGTACTAATGAAAAACTGTTTTTT. V and J are TRBV2 and TRBJ1-4; maybe TRBD1 (5 bases). This CDR3 has 15 residues. Trimming shortened V by 7 bases and J by 2 bases, and 14 bases separated the two germline ends. Germline CDR1 is SNHLY and CDR2 is FYNNEI.

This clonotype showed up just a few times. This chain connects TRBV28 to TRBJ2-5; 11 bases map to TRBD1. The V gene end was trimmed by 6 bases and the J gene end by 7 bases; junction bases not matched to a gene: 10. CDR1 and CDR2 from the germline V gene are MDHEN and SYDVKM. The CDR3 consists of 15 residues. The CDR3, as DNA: TGTGCCAGCAGCACCGGGACAGGGGGATCCGGGACCCAGTACTTC. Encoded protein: CASSTGTGGSGTQYF.